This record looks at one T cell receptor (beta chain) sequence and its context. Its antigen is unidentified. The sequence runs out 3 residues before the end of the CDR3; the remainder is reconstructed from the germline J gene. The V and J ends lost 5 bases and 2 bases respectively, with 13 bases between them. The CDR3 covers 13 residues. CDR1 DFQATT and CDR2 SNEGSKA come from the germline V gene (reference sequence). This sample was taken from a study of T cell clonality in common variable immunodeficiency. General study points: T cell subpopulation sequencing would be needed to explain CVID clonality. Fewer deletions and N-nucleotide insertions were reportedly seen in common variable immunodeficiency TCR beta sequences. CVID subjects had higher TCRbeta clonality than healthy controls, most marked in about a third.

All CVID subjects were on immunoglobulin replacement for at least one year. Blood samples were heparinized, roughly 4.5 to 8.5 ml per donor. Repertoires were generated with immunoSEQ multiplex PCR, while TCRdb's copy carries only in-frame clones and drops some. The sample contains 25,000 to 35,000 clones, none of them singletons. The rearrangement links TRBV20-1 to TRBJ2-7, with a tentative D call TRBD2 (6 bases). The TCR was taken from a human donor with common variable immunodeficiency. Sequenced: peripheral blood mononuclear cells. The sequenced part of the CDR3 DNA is TGCAGTGCTGTTGAAGCGGGCACCTACGAG. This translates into CSAVEAGTYE. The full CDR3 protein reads CSAVEAGTYEQYF.